Below, one TCR beta chain is given with its context. This clonotype has ten or more counts. What antigen it recognizes has not been identified. Base qualities are not at hand, and no much larger clone is one base apart. Moderately to severely active disease, a Clinical Activity Score of at least 3, a NOSPECS grade of at least 4, and a duration under 3 months were present in ophthalmopathy patients. Any patient with an uncontrolled infection, another autoimmune disease, pregnancy or lactation was excluded. Clinical symptoms, serum thyroxine and TRAb, thyroid ultrasound, and orbital computed tomography formed the basis for the diagnoses. Ficoll-Paque density gradient centrifugation was used to isolate PBMCs from about 9 ml of fresh peripheral blood. Total RNA was extracted using Trizol reagent, and RNA quality was assessed on an Agilent 2100 Bioanalyzer. The data were taken from a study of T cells in Graves' hyperthyroidism and ophthalmopathy (dated by TCRdb to between 2017 and 2020). About the full investigation: Peripheral blood samples were taken at initial diagnosis, before any treatment was given. TCR V-J signatures able to tell the groups apart were searched for in a discovery cohort of some 97 patients, of whom roughly 42 had Graves' ophthalmopathy and more than 55 had stable Graves' hyperthyroidism. Prospective prediction of ophthalmopathy was tested in an independent validation cohort consisting of about 19 hyperthyroidism patients and 17 patients who later progressed to ophthalmopathy. For training and testing, the roughly 100 patients in the discovery cohort were randomly divided in a 7:3 ratio. Thyroid tissue and blood T-cell repertoires from about six Graves' hyperthyroidism patients were also compared in the study. After blood sampling, hyperthyroidism patients were treated with methimazole at a starting dose of 30 mg daily, and ophthalmopathy patients were treated with high-dose intravenous methylprednisolone. The paper describes TCR Vbeta CDR3 sequencing of around 130 peripheral blood samples, made up of roughly 40 ophthalmopathy patients, roughly 80 hyperthyroidism patients and around 17 progressor patients.

General findings and caveats noted by the study authors: A model built on a 13 V-J signature distinguished ophthalmopathy from stable hyperthyroidism, reaching 85% to 90% sensitivity and around 81% specificity in cross-validation and 80%/75% in testing. Blood samples also contained most of the expanded thyroid clonotypes (frequency above 0.001), which suggests that blood repertoires may reflect thyroid immune responses. In validation, the model predicted progression to ophthalmopathy a median of about 6 months before onset, with 65% to 71% sensitivity and about 72% specificity. Sample size was not statistically predetermined, and blinding of investigators to group allocation was not performed.

Amplification of TCR beta CDR3 regions was carried out from RNA transcripts. A first-round RT-PCR of the TCR CDR3 used the HTBI primer set with the Qiagen OneStep RT-PCR kit. The libraries were constructed in a second round of multiplex PCR and then size-selected and purified. Libraries were sequenced paired-end with 100 bp reads on an Illumina HiSeq2000. The authors' analysis ran thus. Raw data were processed with SOAPnuke, discarding reads with adapters, uncalled bases, mean Phred below 15, or no exact constant-primer or identifier match. High-quality paired reads were merged with COPE v1.2.5, and unique nucleotide sequences were defined as clonotypes. Clonotypes were aligned to IMGT TRBV, TRBD and TRBJ reference segments using MiTCR v1.1. The analysis was restricted to V-J combinations with a frequency above 0.0001, which together covered just over 99% of the repertoires. The TCS score was defined as F50 (clonal expansion) divided by E x V (chaos), with BLOSUM62-based TCRdist calculated between CDR3 peptides within each V-J. Welch's t-statistics and random forest reduced several hundred V-J features to about 13, which were used in a naive Bayes classifier (R e1071). TCRdb reran the public reads through fastp at Q25 and MiXCR, keeping productive beta chains. Rows are unified per CDR3 protein, each entry keeping the most common DNA and genes. The V and J calls here are based on TCRdb, not the publication. Counted in this sample were about half a million distinct CDR3 sequences; 15% to 20% of them appeared once. The ten largest clones take up 47% of the sample.

Reading from cysteine to phenylalanine, the CDR3 counts 14 amino acids. Only the CDR3 region is kept as DNA, spanning 42 bases read in frame from base 1. Trimming removed 1 base from V and 1 base from J, leaving 8 bases between the germline ends. From a lookup of the germline V gene (reference sequence), CDR1 and CDR2 are LGHDT and YNNKEL. This chain is built from TRBV3-1 and TRBJ2-7; no D gene can be assigned with confidence. This receptor was obtained from a middle-aged man with Graves' ophthalmopathy. The sequenced material came from blood. The CDR3 region reads CASSQATQSYEQYF. Read as DNA, the sequence is TGTGCCAGCAGCCAAGCCACACAGTCCTACGAGCAGTACTTC.